A few counts support the clone carrying this TCR beta chain. The sample comes from a study of T cell changes during pregnancy in multiple sclerosis. Data came from immunoSEQ multiplex PCR; TCRdb stores just in-frame clones and leaves some out. The sample contains around 92,000 clones, around 92% of which appear only once. Sequencing was performed on peripheral blood, taken in the third trimester of pregnancy. This TCR was sampled from a female donor with multiple sclerosis, enrolled in a pregnancy study.

The DNA for the CDR3 is TGTGCCAGCAGCTTCGGTCGGACGGGACTCGGGAATGAGCAGTTCTTC. Translation gives CASSFGRTGLGNEQFF. This chain connects TRBV7-8 to TRBJ2-1, with a possible D match to TRBD2 (6 bases). There are 16 residues in the CDR3. Trimming pared 3 bases from V and 7 bases from J, leaving 19 bases between. CDR1 is SGHVS, CDR2 FQNEAQ, per germline.